This T cell receptor beta chain was observed in a study of blood T cells in healthy people across ages. The use of a sample-barcoded 5' primer and a J-beta primer mix characterized a second PCR of roughly 6 to 11 cycles. TCRdb re-analysed the 5' RACE reads in MiXCR, keeping a single row per CDR3 protein. The profile shows about 570,000 distinct CDR3 sequences, around a quarter of them singletons. The CDR3 extends over 13 amino acids. The germline gives CDR1 LGHDT, CDR2 YNNKEL (reference sequence). V was pared by 4 bases and J by 11 bases, with 6 bases of the junction left unmatched. The same data also went into a second study, on T cells of mothers and their children. That study reports: Whether pairs are related or unrelated, thymic selection shapes their TCR recombination output in much the same way.

The chain combines TRBV3-1 with TRBJ2-2; 8 bases match TRBD1. Specimen: blood. The sequence came from a boy younger than 10 in good health. CDR3 region: CASSPSDRGELFF. The CDR3 region has the DNA TGTGCCAGCAGCCCGTCCGACAGGGGAGAGCTGTTTTTT. The variable domain in full, with the rest retrieved from reference TRBV3-1 and TRBJ2-2, is DTAVSQTPKYLVTQMGNDKSIKCEQNLGHDTMYWYKQDSKKFLKIMFSYNNKELIINETVPNRFSPKSPDKAHLNLHINSLELGDSAVYFCASSPSDRGELFFGEGSRLTVL.